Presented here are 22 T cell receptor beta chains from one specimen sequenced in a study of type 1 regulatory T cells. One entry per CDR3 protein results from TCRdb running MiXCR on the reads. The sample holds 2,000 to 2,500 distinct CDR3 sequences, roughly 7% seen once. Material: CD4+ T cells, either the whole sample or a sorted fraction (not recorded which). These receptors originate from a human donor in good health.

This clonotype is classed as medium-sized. CDR3 DNA sequence: TGTGCCAGCAGCTTCCTAAGGGGAGACAATGAGCAGTTCTTC. It codes for CASSFLRGDNEQFF. This chain links TRBV7-9 with TRBJ2-1; D is perhaps TRBD1 or TRBD2 (5 bases each). The germline CDR1 and CDR2 sequences are SEHNR and FQNEAQ (reference sequence). The CDR3 is 14 amino acids. The V gene lost 3 bases and the J gene lost 5 bases, with 11 bases spanning the gap.

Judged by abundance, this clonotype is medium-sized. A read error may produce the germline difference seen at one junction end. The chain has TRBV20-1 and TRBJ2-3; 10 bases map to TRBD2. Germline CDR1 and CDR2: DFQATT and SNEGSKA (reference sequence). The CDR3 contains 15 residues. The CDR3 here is CSARAGGSSTDTQYF. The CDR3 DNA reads TGCAGTGCCAGAGCGGGGGGGTCTTCCACAGATACGCAGTATTTT.

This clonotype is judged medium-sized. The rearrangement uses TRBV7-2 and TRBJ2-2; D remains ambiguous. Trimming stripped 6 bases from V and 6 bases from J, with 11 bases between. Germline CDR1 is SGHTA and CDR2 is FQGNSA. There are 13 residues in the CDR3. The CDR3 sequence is CASSTLSAGELFF. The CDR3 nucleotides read TGTGCCAGCAGTACCCTGAGTGCCGGGGAGCTGTTTTTT.

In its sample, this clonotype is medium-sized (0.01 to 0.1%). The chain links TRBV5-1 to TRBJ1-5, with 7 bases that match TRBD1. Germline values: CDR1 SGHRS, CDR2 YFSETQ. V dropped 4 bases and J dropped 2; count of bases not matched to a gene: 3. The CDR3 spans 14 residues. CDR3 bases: TGCGCCAGCAGCACCGGGACAGGCAATCAGCCCCAGCATTTT. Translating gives CASSTGTGNQPQHF.

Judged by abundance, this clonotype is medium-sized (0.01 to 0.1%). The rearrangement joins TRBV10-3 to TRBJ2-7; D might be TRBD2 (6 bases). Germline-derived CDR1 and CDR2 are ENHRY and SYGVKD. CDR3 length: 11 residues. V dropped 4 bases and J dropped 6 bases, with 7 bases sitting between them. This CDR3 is CAISVEGEQYF. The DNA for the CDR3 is TGTGCCATCAGTGTGGAGGGCGAGCAGTACTTC.

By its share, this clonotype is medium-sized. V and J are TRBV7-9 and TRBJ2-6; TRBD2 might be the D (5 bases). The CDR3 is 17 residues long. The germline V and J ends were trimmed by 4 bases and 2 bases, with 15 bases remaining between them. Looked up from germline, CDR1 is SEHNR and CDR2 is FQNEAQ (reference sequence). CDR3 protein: CASSSGGPRTGANVLTF. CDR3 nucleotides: TGTGCCAGCAGCTCAGGCGGGCCCCGAACTGGGGCCAACGTCCTGACTTTC.

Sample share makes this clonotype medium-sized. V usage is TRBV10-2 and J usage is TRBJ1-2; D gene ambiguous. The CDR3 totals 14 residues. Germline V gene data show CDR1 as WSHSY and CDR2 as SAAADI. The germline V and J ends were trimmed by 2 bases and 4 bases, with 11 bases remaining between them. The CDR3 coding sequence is TGCGCCAGCAGTGAGAGATGGGGTACCTATGGCTACACCTTC. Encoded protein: CASSERWGTYGYTF.

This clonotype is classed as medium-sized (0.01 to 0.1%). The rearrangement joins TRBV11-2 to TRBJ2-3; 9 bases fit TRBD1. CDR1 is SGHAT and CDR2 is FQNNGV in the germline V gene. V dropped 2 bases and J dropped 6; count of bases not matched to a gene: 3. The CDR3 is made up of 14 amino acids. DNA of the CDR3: TGTGCCAGCAGCTTAAGGACAGGGGCCGATACGCAGTATTTT. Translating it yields CASSLRTGADTQYF.

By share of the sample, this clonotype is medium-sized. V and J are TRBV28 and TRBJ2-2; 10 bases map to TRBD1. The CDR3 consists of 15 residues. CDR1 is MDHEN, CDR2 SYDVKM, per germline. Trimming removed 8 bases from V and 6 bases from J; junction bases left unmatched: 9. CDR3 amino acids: CASRRQGAFSGELFF. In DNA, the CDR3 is TGTGCCAGCCGAAGACAGGGGGCTTTTTCCGGGGAGCTGTTTTTT.

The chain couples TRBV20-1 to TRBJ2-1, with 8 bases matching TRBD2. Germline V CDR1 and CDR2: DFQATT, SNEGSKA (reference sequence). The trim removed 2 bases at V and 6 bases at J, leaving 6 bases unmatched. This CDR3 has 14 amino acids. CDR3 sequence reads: CSARLPAGGNEQFF. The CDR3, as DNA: TGCAGTGCTAGACTGCCGGCGGGGGGCAATGAGCAGTTCTTC.

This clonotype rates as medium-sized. CDR3 bases: TGCAGTGCTAGAGATTGGGACAGGGGGTTGGATTCACCCCTCCACTTT. Translation gives CSARDWDRGLDSPLHF. This sequence joins TRBV20-1 and TRBJ1-6, with 11 bases identical to TRBD1. Trimming removed 0 bases from V and 8 bases from J; junction bases left unmatched: 6. The CDR3 is 16 residues long. CDR1 DFQATT and CDR2 SNEGSKA come from the germline V gene (reference sequence).

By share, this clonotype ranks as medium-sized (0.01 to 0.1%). The DNA for the CDR3 is TGCAGTGCTAAGCCGGACAGGGACCACGAGCAGTACTTC. Amino acid sequence: CSAKPDRDHEQYF. V is TRBV20-1 and J is TRBJ2-7, with TRBD1 identical over 8 bases. The ends lost 4 bases at V and 5 bases at J; junction bases unmatched: 7. CDR3 length: 13 residues. Germline V CDR1 and CDR2: DFQATT, SNEGSKA (reference sequence).

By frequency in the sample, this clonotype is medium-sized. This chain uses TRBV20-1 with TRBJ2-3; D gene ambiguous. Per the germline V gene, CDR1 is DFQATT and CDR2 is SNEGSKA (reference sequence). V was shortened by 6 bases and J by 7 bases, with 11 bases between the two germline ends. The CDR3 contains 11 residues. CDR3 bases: TGCAGTGCAGACCGTACGAATACGCAGTATTTT. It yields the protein CSADRTNTQYF.

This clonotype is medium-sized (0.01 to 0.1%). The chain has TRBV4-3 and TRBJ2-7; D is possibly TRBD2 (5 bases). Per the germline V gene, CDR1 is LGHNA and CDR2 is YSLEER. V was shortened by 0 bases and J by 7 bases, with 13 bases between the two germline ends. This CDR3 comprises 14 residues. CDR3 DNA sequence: TGCGCCAGCAGCCAAGAAGGGTCGGGAAGGGAGCAGTACTTC. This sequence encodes CASSQEGSGREQYF.

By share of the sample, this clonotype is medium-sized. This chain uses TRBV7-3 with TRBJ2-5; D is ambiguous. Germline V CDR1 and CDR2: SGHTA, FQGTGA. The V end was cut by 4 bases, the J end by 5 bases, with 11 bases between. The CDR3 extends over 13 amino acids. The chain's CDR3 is CASSSSPTETQYF. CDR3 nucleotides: TGTGCCAGCAGCTCCTCCCCGACGGAGACCCAGTACTTC.

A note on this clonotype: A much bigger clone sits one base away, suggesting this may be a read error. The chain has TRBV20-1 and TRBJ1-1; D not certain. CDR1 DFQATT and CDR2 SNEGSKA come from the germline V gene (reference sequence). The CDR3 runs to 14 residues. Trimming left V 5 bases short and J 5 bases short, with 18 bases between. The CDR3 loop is CSAPNMIAWTEAFF. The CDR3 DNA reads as TGCAGTGCTCCAAATATGATAGCGTGGACTGAAGCTTTCTTT.

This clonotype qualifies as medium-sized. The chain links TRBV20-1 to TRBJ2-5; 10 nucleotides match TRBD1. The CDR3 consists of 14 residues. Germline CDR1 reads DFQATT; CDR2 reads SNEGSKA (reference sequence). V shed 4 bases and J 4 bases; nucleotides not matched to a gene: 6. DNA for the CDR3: TGCAGTGCTAACCGGGACAGGGGAAGAGAGACCCAGTACTTC. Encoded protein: CSANRDRGRETQYF.

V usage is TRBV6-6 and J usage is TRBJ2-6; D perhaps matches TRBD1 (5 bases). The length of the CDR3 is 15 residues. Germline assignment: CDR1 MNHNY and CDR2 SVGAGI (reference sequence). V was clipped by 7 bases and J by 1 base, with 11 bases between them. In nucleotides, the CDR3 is TGTGCCAGCACCGGACATGGATCTGGGGCCAACGTCCTGACTTTC. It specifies CASTGHGSGANVLTF.

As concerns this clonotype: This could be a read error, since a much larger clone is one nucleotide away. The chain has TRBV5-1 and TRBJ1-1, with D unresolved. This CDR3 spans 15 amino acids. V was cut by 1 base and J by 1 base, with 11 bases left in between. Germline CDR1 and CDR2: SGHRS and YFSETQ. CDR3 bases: TGCGCCAGCAGCTTGTTTCCGTCTACGAACACTGAAGCTTTCTTT. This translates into CASSLFPSTNTEAFF.

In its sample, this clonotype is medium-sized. CDR3 amino acids: CASSLEIAPGTDTQYF. The CDR3 nucleotides are TGTGCCAGCAGCTTAGAGATAGCCCCAGGCACAGATACGCAGTATTTT. The chain links TRBV7-2 to TRBJ2-3; D gene uncertain. Germline V lookup: CDR1 SGHTA, CDR2 FQGNSA. The CDR3 contains 16 residues. The V end lost 1 base, the J end lost 1 base, and 12 bases lay between the germline ends. Drawing the rest from reference TRBV7-2 and TRBJ2-3, the complete variable domain is GAGVSQSPSNKVTEKGKDVELRCDPISGHTALYWYRQSLGQGLEFLIYFQGNSAPDKSGLPSDRFSAERTGGSVSTLTIQRTQQEDSAVYLCASSLEIAPGTDTQYFGPGTRLTVL.

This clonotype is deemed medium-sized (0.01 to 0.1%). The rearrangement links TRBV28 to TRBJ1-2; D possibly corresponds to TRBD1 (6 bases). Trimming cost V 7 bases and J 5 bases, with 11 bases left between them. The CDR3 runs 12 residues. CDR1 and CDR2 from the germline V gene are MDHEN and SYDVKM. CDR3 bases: TGTGCCAGCAATGCAGGGGCGTATGGCTACACCTTC. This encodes CASNAGAYGYTF.

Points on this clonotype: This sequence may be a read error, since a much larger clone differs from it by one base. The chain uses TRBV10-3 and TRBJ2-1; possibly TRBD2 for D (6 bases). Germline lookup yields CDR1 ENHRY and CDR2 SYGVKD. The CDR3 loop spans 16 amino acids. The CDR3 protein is CAVSESPGVTYNEQFF. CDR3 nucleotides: TGTGCCGTCAGTGAGAGTCCGGGGGTAACCTACAATGAGCAGTTCTTC.